Each of the 13 T cell receptor beta chains below was sequenced from the same sample in a study of blood T cell repertoires in COVID-19. This table comes from immunoSEQ multiplex PCR, and its TCRdb copy is limited to in-frame clones, with some not included. The sample lists about 280,000 clones; about 90% were seen once. Sequenced: peripheral blood. These TCRs come from a woman in her twenties or thirties with COVID-19, enrolled during active disease.

The chain is built from TRBV5-1 and TRBJ1-1, with D uncertain. The V gene's germline CDR1 is SGHRS and CDR2 YFSETQ. The CDR3 covers 14 residues. V dropped 2 bases and J dropped 2 bases, with 10 bases sitting between them. For the CDR3, the DNA is TGCGCCAGCAGCTTCGTGCGGGGAAACACTGAAGCTTTCTTT. It codes for CASSFVRGNTEAFF.

J is TRBJ2-2 and V is TRBV7-6; 8 bases map to TRBD1. V was clipped by 0 bases and J by 7 bases; unmatched bases: 7. The CDR3 runs to 16 residues. CDR1 is SGHVS, CDR2 FNYEAQ, per germline. This CDR3 is CASSLASGGSGGELFF. The CDR3 nucleotides read TGTGCCAGCAGCTTAGCGTCAGGGGGCAGTGGCGGGGAGCTGTTTTTT.

The V call is TRBV18, the J call TRBJ2-7, with D possibly being TRBD2 (5 bases). V lost 4 bases to trimming and J lost 0 bases, with 16 bases between them. Germline values: CDR1 KGHSH, CDR2 LQKENI. CDR3 length: 16 residues. In DNA form, the CDR3 reads TGTGCCAGCTCACGACTATGGACTCAGAGCTCCTACGAGCAGTACTTC. As protein: CASSRLWTQSSYEQYF.

The chain carries TRBV28 and TRBJ2-3; 8 bases are a match to TRBD2. This CDR3 contains 18 residues. Germline V CDR1 and CDR2: MDHEN, SYDVKM. Germline trimming cut 4 bases from V and 2 bases from J; bases unmatched to any gene: 14. The CDR3 region is CASSSNDMIAGITDTQYF. In nucleotides, the CDR3 is TGTGCCAGCAGTTCCAACGATATGATAGCGGGGATCACAGATACGCAGTATTTT.

This rearrangement joins TRBV27 to TRBJ1-4; no reliable D call. CDR1 is MNHEY, CDR2 SMNVEV, per germline (reference sequence). The CDR3 runs to 15 residues. With 5 bases removed from V and 3 bases from J, the gap between germline ends came to 13 bases. In nucleotides, the CDR3 is TGTGCCAGCAGTCCACCTCACTCCGCTAATGAAAAACTGTTTTTT. It encodes CASSPPHSANEKLFF.

This chain uses TRBV7-2 with TRBJ2-4, with D hard to call. The length of the CDR3 is 16 residues. Germline values: CDR1 SGHTA, CDR2 FQGNSA. V lost 1 base and J 0 bases, leaving 10 bases between the germline ends. The CDR3 region has the DNA TGTGCCAGCAGCTTAGATCCTCGGGTAGCCAAAAACATTCAGTACTTC. Amino acid sequence: CASSLDPRVAKNIQYF.

V is TRBV5-1 and J is TRBJ1-2, with TRBD1 as a possible D gene (6 bases). The germline V and J ends were trimmed by 3 bases and 6 bases, with 15 bases remaining between them. There are 14 residues in the CDR3. Germline V gene data show CDR1 as SGHRS and CDR2 as YFSETQ. CDR3 bases: TGCGCCAGCAGCTACCCAGGGGCAGCGGATGGCTACACCTTC. This translates into CASSYPGAADGYTF. Variable domain in full (rest from reference TRBV5-1 and TRBJ1-2): KAGVTQTPRYLIKTRGQQVTLSCSPISGHRSVSWYQQTPGQGLQFLFEYFSETQRNKGNFPGRFSGRQFSNSRSEMNVSTLELGDSALYLCASSYPGAADGYTFGSGTRLTVV.

The V and J genes are TRBV12-5 and TRBJ2-5; the match to TRBD1 covers 12 bases. This CDR3 is built from 17 residues. The J segment lost 7 bases and the V segment lost 2 bases, leaving 11 bases of the junction unmatched. Per germline, CDR1 LGHNT and CDR2 FRNRAP. CDR3: CASGLISGTGGGGTQYF. The CDR3 region has the DNA TGTGCTAGTGGTTTGATCTCCGGGACAGGGGGCGGTGGGACCCAGTACTTC.

The chain employs TRBV6-9 and TRBJ2-1; no clear D. Germline V gives CDR1 MNHGY, CDR2 SVAAGI. V lost 9 bases and J 0 bases, leaving 12 bases between the germline ends. This CDR3 region has 14 residues. Here the CDR3 reads CARQHPASYNEQFF. CDR3 sequence (DNA): TGTGCCAGACAGCACCCAGCCTCCTACAATGAGCAGTTCTTC.

The chain recombines TRBV6-5 with TRBJ2-7; 9 bases are shared with TRBD2. The CDR3 runs to 13 residues. The V and J ends lost 6 bases and 3 bases, in that order; junction bases with no gene match: 3. Germline V lookup: CDR1 MNHEY, CDR2 SVGAGI. The CDR3 DNA is TGTGCCAGCAGAAAGCGGGGGGACTACGAGCAGTACTTC. Encoded protein: CASRKRGDYEQYF.

The genes are TRBV27 and TRBJ2-7; D is possibly TRBD1 (5 bases). Deletions cut 5 bases from V and 0 bases from J, with 14 bases between. The CDR3 sequence is 15 residues long. Germline CDR1 is MNHEY and CDR2 is SMNVEV (reference sequence). The CDR3 reads CASSAETTASYEQYF. CDR3 DNA sequence: TGTGCCAGCAGTGCTGAAACGACAGCCTCCTACGAGCAGTACTTC.

CDR3 sequence reads: CASTPGGRGRETQYF. The DNA for the CDR3 is TGTGCCAGCACCCCAGGCGGACGGGGGAGAGAGACCCAGTACTTC. The chain combines TRBV5-5 with TRBJ2-5; TRBD2 is a possible D gene (6 bases). The CDR3 is 15 residues long. From germline, CDR1 is SGHKS and CDR2 YYEKEE (reference sequence). V was pared by 6 bases and J by 4 bases, with 19 bases between.

The rearrangement links TRBV7-2 to TRBJ1-1; D might be TRBD1 (6 bases). This CDR3 contains 14 residues. The V end was cut by 5 bases, the J end by 1 base, with 11 bases between. Germline V lookup: CDR1 SGHTA, CDR2 FQGNSA. Written as DNA, the CDR3 is TGTGCCAGCAGCCTATTACAGGGGAACACTGAAGCTTTCTTT. It encodes CASSLLQGNTEAFF.